Described below is a single TCR beta chain sequence and its context. Antigen unknown. Cycle 7 day 1, cycle 4 day 1, and baseline were the timepoints at which blood was sampled. The CDR3 is made up of 14 amino acids. Trimming pared 5 bases from V and 7 bases from J, leaving 14 bases between. The germline CDR1 and CDR2 sequences are SGHVS and FNYEAQ. Sequencing was performed with immunoSEQ multiplex PCR; in TCRdb, only in-frame clones are kept and a portion is missing. The sample carries more than 70,000 clones, approximately 80% recorded once. These data are taken from a study of OX40 agonist ivuxolimab in advanced cancers. Across the whole study: Patients treated during dose escalation were battling hepatocellular carcinoma, melanoma, renal cell or head and neck cancer. Participants averaged about 66 years of age (range roughly 20 to 90) and were under 90% male. Study-wide points: Expansion of clones was among the lowest in partial responders at 0.1-3.0 mg/kg.

This TCR was recovered from an adult with an advanced solid tumor such as melanoma, head and neck, liver or kidney cancer. The source material was CD4+ or CD8+ T cells sorted from blood, sampled in a trial of the OX40 agonist ivuxolimab. The J gene is TRBJ2-2, the V gene TRBV7-6; no clear D gene. The CDR3 here is CASSPLSQYGELFF. The CDR3 DNA reads as TGTGCCAGCAGCCCACTCTCACAATACGGGGAGCTGTTTTTT. The variable domain in full, completed from reference TRBV7-6 and TRBJ2-2, reads GAGVSQSPRYKVTKRGQDVALRCDPISGHVSLYWYRQALGQGPEFLTYFNYEAQQDKSGLPNDRFSAERPEGSISTLTIQRTEQRDSAMYRCASSPLSQYGELFFGEGSRLTVL.